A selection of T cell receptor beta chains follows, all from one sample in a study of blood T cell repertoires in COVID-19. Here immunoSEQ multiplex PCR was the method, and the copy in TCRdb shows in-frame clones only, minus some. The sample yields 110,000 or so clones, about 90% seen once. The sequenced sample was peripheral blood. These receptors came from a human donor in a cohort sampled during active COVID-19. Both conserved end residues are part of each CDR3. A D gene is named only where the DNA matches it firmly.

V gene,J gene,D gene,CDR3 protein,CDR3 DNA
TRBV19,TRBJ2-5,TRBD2,CASSANSGGPQETQYF,TGTGCCAGTAGCGCGAATAGCGGGGGGCCCCAAGAGACCCAGTACTTC
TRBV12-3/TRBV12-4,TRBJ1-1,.,CASSWTREAEAFF,TGTGCCAGCAGTTGGACCAGGGAGGCTGAAGCTTTCTTT
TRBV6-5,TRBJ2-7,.,CASSYLGRRGEQYF,TGTGCCAGCAGTTACTTGGGGCGGAGGGGCGAGCAGTACTTC
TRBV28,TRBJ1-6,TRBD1,CASRGQSYNSPLHF,TGTGCCAGCAGGGGACAGAGCTATAATTCACCCCTCCACTTT
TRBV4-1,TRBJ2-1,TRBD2,CASSQSRLAGALSSYNEQFF,TGCGCCAGCAGCCAAAGCAGACTAGCGGGAGCCCTTAGCTCCTACAATGAGCAGTTCTTC
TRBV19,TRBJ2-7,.,CASSSLADIYEQYF,TGTGCCAGTAGTTCTCTGGCAGACATTTACGAGCAGTACTTC
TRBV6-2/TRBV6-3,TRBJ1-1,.,CASSYSTLRMNTEAFF,TGTGCCAGCAGTTACTCGACTCTGCGTATGAACACTGAAGCTTTCTTT
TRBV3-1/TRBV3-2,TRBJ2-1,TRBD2,CASSQGTSPYNEQFF,TGTGCCAGCAGCCAGGGGACTAGCCCCTACAATGAGCAGTTCTTC
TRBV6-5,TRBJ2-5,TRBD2,CASARSGRYQETQYF,TGTGCCAGCGCCCGGAGCGGGAGGTACCAAGAGACCCAGTACTTC
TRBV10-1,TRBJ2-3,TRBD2,CASSESSLAGADTQYF,TGCGCCAGCAGTGAGTCTTCGCTAGCGGGAGCAGATACGCAGTATTTT